This TCR beta chain came from a study of human T cells and chemical hapten exposure. Specified time point: pre-sensitization, week 0. The treatment was: therapeutic diphenylcyclopropenone sensitization with weekly scalp DPC. TCRdb re-analysed the RACE reads in MiXCR, keeping a single row per CDR3 protein. In the table there are approximately 400,000 distinct CDR3 sequences, approximately 5.1% of which are singletons. At least ten counts were recorded for this clonotype. Sequencing used whole blood, obtained in connection with sensitization to the hapten diphenylcyclopropenone (DPC). The clonotype originates from a woman aged 50 to 60 with alopecia areata. Some clones in this sample may be carry-over from other donors' samples.

CDR3 sequence: CATRDRDGYTF. The CDR3 region has the DNA TGTGCCACCCGGGACAGGGACGGCTACACCTTC. The chain uses TRBV2 and TRBJ1-2; TRBD1 agrees at 9 bases. The length of the CDR3 is 11 residues. V gave up 10 bases and J gave up 8 bases; unmatched junction bases: 5. The germline V gene encodes CDR1 SNHLY and CDR2 FYNNEI.